Each of the 17 T cell receptor beta chains below was sequenced from the same sample in a study of glioma-infiltrating T cells. TCR alpha and beta CDR3 regions were amplified from RNA using iRepertoire nested multiplex PCR. Each CDR3 protein is one row after TCRdb ran MiXCR on the multiplex PCR reads. The data contain fewer than 200,000 distinct CDR3 sequences, over 25% of them singletons. Specimen: glioma tissue, nonneoplastic brain tissue, or PBMCs (not recorded which). These receptors were taken from a human donor with low-grade glioma or glioblastoma, undergoing nonglioma brain surgery, or in good health (not recorded which).

The V gene is TRBV5-6, the J gene TRBJ2-5; D call uncertain. V was shortened by 4 bases and J by 2 bases, with 9 bases between the two germline ends. The CDR3 runs 13 residues. Germline V lookup: CDR1 SGHDT, CDR2 YYEEEE. CDR3 amino acids: CASSSDFQETQYF. The CDR3 nucleotides are TGTGCCAGCAGCAGCGACTTTCAAGAGACCCAGTACTTC.

Details on this clonotype: Just one base apart from a much larger clone, this may be a read error. V is TRBV20-1 and J is TRBJ2-3; 12 bases fit TRBD2. CDR3 length equals 20 residues. The germline V gene encodes CDR1 DFQATT and CDR2 SNEGSKA (reference sequence). The trim removed 2 bases at V and 2 bases at J, leaving 17 bases unmatched. The CDR3 here is CSARRTPRTSGTTFTDTQYF. The CDR3 DNA follows: TGCAGTGCTAGAAGGACCCCGAGGACTAGCGGGACTACTTTCACAGATACGCAGTATTTT.

This clonotype occurred many times. J is TRBJ2-5 and V is TRBV20-1; 10 bases align to TRBD2. The trim removed 5 bases at V and 5 bases at J, leaving 11 bases unmatched. Germline V gene lookup returns CDR1 DFQATT and CDR2 SNEGSKA (reference sequence). The CDR3 is made up of 15 amino acids. The CDR3, as DNA: TGCAGTGCTCAGAACCCTAGCGGGAGATTTGAGACCCAGTACTTC. This codes for CSAQNPSGRFETQYF.

Only one count was recorded for this clonotype. One base away lies a much larger clone, so this may be a sequencing read error. The chain uses TRBV7-6 and TRBJ2-1; TRBD2 matches at 8 bases. Germline V lookup: CDR1 SGHVS, CDR2 FNYEAQ. The length of the CDR3 is 15 residues. The chain's CDR3 is CASSQGPGGPYGQFF. DNA of the CDR3: TGCGCCAGCAGCCAAGGTCCGGGAGGGCCGTATGGGCAGTTCTTC. Drawing the rest from reference TRBV7-6 and TRBJ2-1, the complete variable domain is GAGVSQSPRYKVTKRGQDVALRCDPISGHVSLYWYRQALGQGPEFLTYFNYEAQQDKSGLPNDRFSAERPEGSISTLTIQRTEQRDSAMYRCASSQGPGGPYGQFFGPGTRLTVL.

Judged by abundance, this clonotype is medium-sized. This rearrangement joins TRBV20-1 to TRBJ2-7, with 7 bases matching TRBD1. With 3 bases clipped from V and 2 bases from J, the junction kept 1 base outside the gene matches. This CDR3 comprises 12 residues. The germline V gene encodes CDR1 DFQATT and CDR2 SNEGSKA (reference sequence). The CDR3 nucleotides are TGCAGTGCTAGGCAGGGGGCCTACGAGCAGTACTTC. Residues: CSARQGAYEQYF.

Note on this clonotype: Relative to the germline gene, one junction end is altered; a read error may explain this. The chain combines TRBV27 with TRBJ1-1, with no clear D. Looked up from germline, CDR1 is MNHEY and CDR2 is SMNVEV (reference sequence). This CDR3 has 13 residues. CDR3 nucleotide sequence: TGTGCAAGCAGATCCCTCGTGAACACTGAAGCTTTCTTT. Protein sequence: CASRSLVNTEAFF.

This clonotype was observed at least ten times. The CDR3 loop is CSARTSAGTNIQYF. The CDR3 coding sequence is TGCAGTGCTCGGACTAGCGCGGGTACAAACATTCAGTACTTC. The chain employs TRBV20-1 and TRBJ2-4; 9 nucleotides align to TRBD2. V was clipped by 5 bases and J by 6 bases; unmatched bases: 8. Germline V gene lookup returns CDR1 DFQATT and CDR2 SNEGSKA (reference sequence). CDR3 length equals 14 residues.

This clonotype was detected many times. The V gene is TRBV7-2, the J gene TRBJ2-7; 12 positions agree with TRBD2. Germline-derived CDR1 and CDR2 are SGHTA and FQGNSA. V trimming: 4 bases; J trimming: 2 bases; junction bases outside the gene matches: 6. This CDR3 contains 16 residues. The CDR3 here is CASSSLAGGKPYEQYF. CDR3 sequence (DNA): TGTGCCAGCAGCTCCCTAGCGGGAGGGAAGCCCTACGAGCAGTACTTC.

This chain joins TRBV5-1 and TRBJ2-3; a possible D gene is TRBD1 (6 bases). The CDR3 runs to 15 residues. The V and J ends lost 0 bases and 4 bases respectively, with 12 bases between them. Per the germline V gene, CDR1 is SGHRS and CDR2 is YFSETQ. The CDR3: CASSLGQAAPDTQYF. CDR3 coding DNA: TGCGCCAGCAGCTTGGGACAGGCCGCGCCAGATACGCAGTATTTT.

A few counts support this clonotype. The chain couples TRBV7-9 to TRBJ1-1; D is possibly TRBD1 (6 bases). V was trimmed by 5 bases and J by 6 bases, leaving 16 bases between them. The CDR3 length is 14 residues. Germline V lookup: CDR1 SEHNR, CDR2 FQNEAQ (reference sequence). The CDR3 DNA sequence: TGTGCCAGCAGCAGTGGGAGGGGGTTCCCTGAAGCTTTCTTT. Translating it yields CASSSGRGFPEAFF.

The chain uses TRBV5-1 and TRBJ1-5; the match to TRBD1 covers 8 bases. Germline lookup yields CDR1 SGHRS and CDR2 YFSETQ. V shed 4 bases and J 5 bases; nucleotides not matched to a gene: 8. The CDR3 loop spans 15 amino acids. The CDR3, as DNA: TGCGCCAGCAGCCCATGGACAGGGTCTGATCAGCCCCAGCATTTT. It codes for CASSPWTGSDQPQHF.

V is TRBV30 and J is TRBJ1-2, with D possibly being TRBD1 (6 bases). The V and J ends lost 2 bases and 8 bases respectively, with 18 bases between them. The CDR3 runs to 14 residues. Per the germline V gene, CDR1 is GTSNPN and CDR2 is SVGIG (reference sequence). CDR3 amino acids: CAWSKDSGRIGYTF. CDR3 in DNA: TGTGCCTGGAGTAAGGACAGTGGGCGTATAGGCTACACCTTC.

Concerning this clonotype itself: A clone one base away is much larger, so this may be a read error. The gene calls are TRBV7-2 and TRBJ2-7; 12 bases line up with TRBD1. The germline CDR1 and CDR2 sequences are SGHTA and FQGNSA. The length of the CDR3 is 15 residues. The CDR3 coding sequence is TGTGCCAGGAGCTTAGGTGGGACAGGGGGCGGCGAGCAGTACTTC. This encodes CARSLGGTGGGEQYF.

The gene calls are TRBV10-3 and TRBJ2-1, with D perhaps matching TRBD2 (5 bases). This CDR3 region has 13 residues. The V end was cut by 4 bases, the J end by 7 bases, with 11 bases between. The germline gives CDR1 ENHRY, CDR2 SYGVKD. The CDR3 region is CAISVTSQNEQFF. CDR3 coding DNA: TGTGCCATCAGTGTAACTAGTCAGAATGAGCAGTTCTTC.

As for this clonotype: Just one base apart from a much larger clone, this may be a read error. The V gene is TRBV6-1, the J gene TRBJ1-4; D gene uncertain. This CDR3 comprises 19 residues. V gave up 3 bases and J gave up 5 bases, with 25 bases separating them. CDR1 and CDR2 (germline): MNHNS, SASEGT. In nucleotides, the CDR3 is TGTGCCAGCAGTGATATTGAGGTCCCTCTTTTTCGGAAAAATGAAAAACTGTTTTTT. Amino acids: CASSDIEVPLFRKNEKLFF.

The sample holds many counts of this clonotype. Written as DNA, the CDR3 is TGTGCCAGCAGTCTCAGACAGGGCTACGAGCAGTACTTC. Amino acids: CASSLRQGYEQYF. The J gene is TRBJ2-7, the V gene TRBV28; 7 bases match TRBD1. This CDR3 comprises 13 residues. V lost 5 bases to trimming and J lost 3 bases; unmatched junction nucleotides: 4. Germline V gene sequence: CDR1 MDHEN, CDR2 SYDVKM.

The V and J genes are TRBV11-2 and TRBJ2-1, with TRBD2 matching over 10 bases. The CDR3 covers 17 residues. CDR1 is SGHAT and CDR2 is FQNNGV in the germline V gene. The V gene end was trimmed by 5 bases and the J gene end by 4 bases; junction bases not matched to a gene: 11. This chain's CDR3 is CASSPLAGGLFYNEQFF. CDR3 sequence (DNA): TGTGCCAGCAGCCCATTAGCGGGAGGCCTTTTTTACAATGAGCAGTTCTTC.